The entry that follows covers one T cell receptor beta chain sequence. Its antigen is as yet unknown. PCR was performed using 60 Vbeta and 13 Jbeta primers. Sequencing used immunoSEQ multiplex PCR; TCRdb keeps in-frame clones, though not all of them. The profile covers 80,000 to 100,000 clones, with approximately 78% appearing a single time and more than 1.4% taken by the ten largest. Nominally healthy donors were sampled, though unrecorded immune exposures were likely. Germline values: CDR1 KGHSH, CDR2 LQKENI. CDR3 length: 15 amino acids. V trimming: 0 bases; J trimming: 13 bases; junction bases outside the gene matches: 6. This specimen belongs to a study of cytomegalovirus exposure and HLA in healthy donors. At the level of the study: Most genotyped donors, over 70% of 300 to 400, had Caucasian-associated genetic ancestry.

Study-level findings and limits: TCR beta chains associated with HLA were, in a later analysis, more clonally expanded than equally common others. Reportedly, diagnosis of cytomegalovirus status by the classifier showed high specificity and sensitivity.

This clonotype originated in a man aged 35-49 years in good health and CMV-seronegative. The sequencing input was PBMCs. This rearrangement joins TRBV18 to TRBJ1-6; 10 bases match TRBD1. CDR3 in amino acids: CASSPPGQGTRPLHF. The CDR3 bases are TGTGCCAGCTCACCACCGGGACAGGGGACTCGTCCCCTCCACTTT.